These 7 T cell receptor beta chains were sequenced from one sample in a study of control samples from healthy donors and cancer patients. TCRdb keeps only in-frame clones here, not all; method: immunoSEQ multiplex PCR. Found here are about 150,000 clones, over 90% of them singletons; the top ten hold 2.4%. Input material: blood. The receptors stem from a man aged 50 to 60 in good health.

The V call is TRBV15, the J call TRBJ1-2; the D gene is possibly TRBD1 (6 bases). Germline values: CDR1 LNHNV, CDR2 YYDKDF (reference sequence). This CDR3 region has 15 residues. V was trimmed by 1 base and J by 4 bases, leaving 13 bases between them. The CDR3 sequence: CATSRGIQGTYGYTF. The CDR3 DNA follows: TGTGCCACCAGCAGAGGGATTCAGGGGACCTATGGCTACACCTTC.

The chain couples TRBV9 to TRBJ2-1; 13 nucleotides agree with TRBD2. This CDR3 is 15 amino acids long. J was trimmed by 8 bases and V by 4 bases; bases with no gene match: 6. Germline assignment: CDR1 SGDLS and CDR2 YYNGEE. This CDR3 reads CASSSTSGRADEQFF. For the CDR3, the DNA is TGTGCCAGCAGCTCTACTAGCGGGAGGGCCGATGAGCAGTTCTTC. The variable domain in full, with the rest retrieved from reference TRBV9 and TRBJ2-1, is DSGVTQTPKHLITATGQRVTLRCSPRSGDLSVYWYQQSLDQGLQFLIQYYNGEERAKGNILERFSAQQFPDLHSELNLSSLELGDSALYFCASSSTSGRADEQFFGPGTRLTVL.

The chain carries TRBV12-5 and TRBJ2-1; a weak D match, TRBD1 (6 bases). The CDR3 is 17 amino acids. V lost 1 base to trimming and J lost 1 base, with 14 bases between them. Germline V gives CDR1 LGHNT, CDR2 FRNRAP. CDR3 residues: CASGLAGATGSYNEQFF. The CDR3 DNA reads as TGTGCTAGTGGTTTGGCAGGGGCGACAGGATCCTACAATGAGCAGTTCTTC.

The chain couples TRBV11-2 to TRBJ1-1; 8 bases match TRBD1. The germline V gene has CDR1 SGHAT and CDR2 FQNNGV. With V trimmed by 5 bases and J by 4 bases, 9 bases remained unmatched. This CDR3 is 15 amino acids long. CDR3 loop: CASSPDRGGGTEAFF. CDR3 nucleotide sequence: TGTGCCAGCAGCCCCGACAGGGGAGGGGGCACTGAAGCTTTCTTT.

CDR3 coding DNA: TGCGCCAGCAGCTTGGATGGGACAGGAAAAACCGGGGAGCTGTTTTTT. This gives the protein CASSLDGTGKTGELFF. The chain recombines TRBV5-1 with TRBJ2-2, with 8 bases matching TRBD1. The CDR3 sequence is 16 residues long. J was trimmed by 5 bases and V by 0 bases; bases with no gene match: 6. Germline V lookup: CDR1 SGHRS, CDR2 YFSETQ.

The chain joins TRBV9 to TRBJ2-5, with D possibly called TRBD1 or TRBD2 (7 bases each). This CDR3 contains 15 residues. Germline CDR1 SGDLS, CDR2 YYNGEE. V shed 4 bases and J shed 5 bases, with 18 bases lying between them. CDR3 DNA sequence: TGTGCCAGCAGCACGCGGGAGACAGGGTGGGAGACCCAGTACTTC. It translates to CASSTRETGWETQYF. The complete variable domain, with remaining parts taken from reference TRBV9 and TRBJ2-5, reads DSGVTQTPKHLITATGQRVTLRCSPRSGDLSVYWYQQSLDQGLQFLIQYYNGEERAKGNILERFSAQQFPDLHSELNLSSLELGDSALYFCASSTRETGWETQYFGPGTRLLVL.

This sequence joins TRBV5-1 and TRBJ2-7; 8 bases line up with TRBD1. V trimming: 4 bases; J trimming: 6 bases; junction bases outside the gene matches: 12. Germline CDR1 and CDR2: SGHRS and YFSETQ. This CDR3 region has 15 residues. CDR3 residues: CASSGGQGRVSEQYF. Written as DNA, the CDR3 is TGCGCCAGCAGCGGCGGACAGGGAAGGGTGAGCGAGCAGTACTTC. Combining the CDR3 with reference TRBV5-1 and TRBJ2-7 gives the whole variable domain KAGVTQTPRYLIKTRGQQVTLSCSPISGHRSVSWYQQTPGQGLQFLFEYFSETQRNKGNFPGRFSGRQFSNSRSEMNVSTLELGDSALYLCASSGGQGRVSEQYFGPGTRLTVT.